One and the same sample provided the 21 T cell receptor beta chains below, sequenced in a study of blood T cell repertoires in COVID-19. The assay was immunoSEQ multiplex PCR, and TCRdb's table has in-frame clones only and misses some. The sample lists around 28,000 clones; roughly 80% were seen once. Specimen: peripheral blood. The receptors here all came from a man in his sixties or seventies with acute or convalescent COVID-19.

This clone appeared many times. The chain joins TRBV19 to TRBJ1-6, with D perhaps TRBD1 (6 bases). Trimming removed 5 bases from V and 8 bases from J, with 10 bases in between. The CDR3 is 13 amino acids. The germline gives CDR1 LNHDA, CDR2 SQIVND (reference sequence). CDR3 loop: CASSQYRDSPLHF. CDR3 nucleotides: TGTGCCAGTAGTCAGTACAGGGATTCACCCCTCCACTTT.

This clone was seen a handful of times. The chain links TRBV6-5 to TRBJ1-1; weak D call: TRBD1 (6 bases). Germline CDR1 reads MNHEY; CDR2 reads SVGAGI. Trimming cost V 8 bases and J 2 bases, with 12 bases left between them. The CDR3 runs 13 residues. This CDR3 is CASAGGGNTEAFF. The CDR3 nucleotides are TGTGCCAGCGCGGGGGGCGGAAACACTGAAGCTTTCTTT.

The V call is TRBV20-1, the J call TRBJ2-4, with 7 bases fitting TRBD2. Looked up from germline, CDR1 is DFQATT and CDR2 is SNEGSKA (reference sequence). The CDR3 length is 14 residues. Trimming at V came to 3 bases and at J to 6 bases, leaving 8 bases not matched to a gene. The DNA of the CDR3 is TGCAGTGCTAGTCCCCCGGGAGGTGGAAACATTCAGTACTTC. It specifies CSASPPGGGNIQYF.

The rearrangement joins TRBV7-2 to TRBJ2-3, with D perhaps TRBD2 (5 bases). CDR3 length: 14 amino acids. CDR1 and CDR2 (germline): SGHTA, FQGNSA. Trimming left V 1 base short and J 8 bases short, with 13 bases between. CDR3 sequence: CASSLGGSYGTQYF. The CDR3 DNA sequence: TGTGCCAGCAGCTTAGGTGGGAGTTACGGTACGCAGTATTTT. The variable domain in full, with the rest retrieved from reference TRBV7-2 and TRBJ2-3, is GAGVSQSPSNKVTEKGKDVELRCDPISGHTALYWYRQSLGQGLEFLIYFQGNSAPDKSGLPSDRFSAERTGGSVSTLTIQRTQQEDSAVYLCASSLGGSYGTQYFGPGTRLTVL.

The rearrangement joins TRBV18 to TRBJ2-3; tentatively, D is TRBD2 (6 bases). Germline V gene lookup returns CDR1 KGHSH and CDR2 LQKENI. With 2 bases removed from V and 11 bases from J, the gap between germline ends came to 32 bases. The CDR3 has 19 residues. CDR3 DNA sequence: TGTGCCAGCTCACCAAGGCTACTTCGGGTTAGCGCCAGACCGGGGGAGCAGTATTTT. It encodes CASSPRLLRVSARPGEQYF.

CDR3 DNA sequence: TGTGCCAGCAGCCGCGACAATTTCAACACTGAAGCTTTCTTT. This sequence encodes CASSRDNFNTEAFF. This chain joins TRBV7-9 and TRBJ1-1; the D is unclear. This CDR3 has 14 amino acids. From germline, CDR1 is SEHNR and CDR2 FQNEAQ (reference sequence). V was clipped by 5 bases and J by 2 bases, with 12 bases between them.

The gene calls are TRBV18 and TRBJ2-1; no clear D gene. Germline V lookup: CDR1 KGHSH, CDR2 LQKENI. V lost 2 bases and J 5 bases, leaving 13 bases between the germline ends. This CDR3 comprises 15 residues. Written as DNA, the CDR3 is TGTGCCAGCTCACCAAGAAACCCCCGGGACAATGAGCAGTTCTTC. Amino acids: CASSPRNPRDNEQFF. The complete variable domain, with remaining parts taken from reference TRBV18 and TRBJ2-1, reads NAGVMQNPRHLVRRRGQEARLRCSPMKGHSHVYWYRQLPEEGLKFMVYLQKENIIDESGMPKERFSAEFPKEGPSILRIQQVVRGDSAAYFCASSPRNPRDNEQFFGPGTRLTVL.

The chain combines TRBV7-2 with TRBJ2-7; D may be TRBD1 (6 bases). Trimming took 1 base from V and 1 from J, leaving 17 bases between them. Germline lookup yields CDR1 SGHTA and CDR2 FQGNSA. The CDR3 is made up of 17 amino acids. CDR3 amino acids: CASSLGRGQGQSYEQYF. In nucleotides, the CDR3 is TGTGCCAGCAGCTTAGGGCGTGGTCAGGGGCAATCCTACGAGCAGTACTTC. The full variable domain, its missing parts supplied by reference TRBV7-2 and TRBJ2-7, is GAGVSQSPSNKVTEKGKDVELRCDPISGHTALYWYRQSLGQGLEFLIYFQGNSAPDKSGLPSDRFSAERTGGSVSTLTIQRTQQEDSAVYLCASSLGRGQGQSYEQYFGPGTRLTVT.

This clone was counted once. This chain links TRBV7-2 with TRBJ1-2, with D possibly matching TRBD1 (5 bases). V lost 0 bases to trimming and J lost 3 bases, with 11 bases between them. This CDR3 region has 15 residues. CDR1 and CDR2 from the germline V gene are SGHTA and FQGNSA. CDR3 sequence: CASSLAKGGDYGYTF. CDR3 coding DNA: TGTGCCAGCAGCTTAGCGAAGGGAGGGGACTATGGCTACACCTTC.

This chain uses TRBV19 with TRBJ1-5; D possibly corresponds to TRBD1 (5 bases). There are 15 residues in the CDR3. Between the trimmed V and J ends, which lost 4 bases and 7 bases, there was a span of 17 bases. Germline V CDR1 and CDR2: LNHDA, SQIVND (reference sequence). CDR3 amino acids: CASSSNSGGTQPQHF. Written as DNA, the CDR3 is TGTGCCAGTAGTAGTAATTCGGGAGGGACCCAGCCCCAGCATTTT.

The chain combines TRBV7-9 with TRBJ1-5; tentative D call: TRBD1 (6 bases). The germline V gene has CDR1 SEHNR and CDR2 FQNEAQ (reference sequence). The CDR3 has 16 residues. V was shortened by 5 bases and J by 4 bases, with 18 bases between the two germline ends. CDR3 sequence: CASSGVDRKGNQPQHF. The CDR3 region has the DNA TGTGCCAGCAGCGGGGTTGACAGGAAAGGTAATCAGCCCCAGCATTTT.

V and J are TRBV30 and TRBJ2-1, with D tentatively TRBD2 (6 bases). Trimming shortened V by 0 bases and J by 7 bases, and 13 bases separated the two germline ends. The CDR3 has 14 amino acids. CDR1 is GTSNPN, CDR2 SVGIG, per germline (reference sequence). The CDR3 reads CAWSVRAGKNEQFF. Here the CDR3 DNA reads TGTGCCTGGAGTGTACGTGCGGGGAAGAATGAGCAGTTCTTC.

CDR3 residues: CASSLRDRERQPQHF. The CDR3 nucleotides read TGTGCCAGCAGTTTAAGGGACAGGGAACGACAGCCCCAGCATTTT. The chain combines TRBV6-2 or TRBV6-3 with TRBJ1-5; TRBD1 matches 9 bases. From germline, CDR1 is MNHEY and CDR2 SVGEGT. There are 15 residues in the CDR3. V lost 4 bases and J lost 7; bases outside the gene matches: 8.

The table lists this clone with a few counts. The CDR3, as DNA: TGTGCCAGCAGCCAAGACCAGGGTGAATACACTGAAGCTTTCTTT. Its translation: CASSQDQGEYTEAFF. The V and J genes are TRBV14 and TRBJ1-1; possible D gene TRBD1, 5 bases. Per the germline V gene, CDR1 is SGHDN and CDR2 is FVKESK. The germline V and J ends were trimmed by 0 bases and 3 bases, with 11 bases remaining between them. CDR3 size: 15 residues.

This clone was counted only a few times. This chain links TRBV3-1 (or the pseudogene TRBV3-2) with TRBJ2-7; D may be TRBD1 (5 bases). The CDR3 is made up of 12 amino acids. The V gene's germline CDR1 is LGHDT and CDR2 YNNKEL (reference sequence). V dropped 1 base and J dropped 5 bases, with 6 bases sitting between them. The CDR3 region is CASSQVRDEQYF. The CDR3 DNA reads as TGTGCCAGCAGCCAAGTCAGGGACGAGCAGTACTTC.

V and J are TRBV28 and TRBJ2-3; 7 positions match TRBD2. The CDR3 is 15 amino acids. Germline assignment: CDR1 MDHEN and CDR2 SYDVKM. With 6 bases clipped from V and 0 bases from J, the junction kept 6 bases outside the gene matches. The DNA for the CDR3 is TGTGCCAGCAGGGGGGAAGCGGGAAGCACAGATACGCAGTATTTT. Residues: CASRGEAGSTDTQYF.

The V call is TRBV6-5, the J call TRBJ1-2, with 10 bases aligning to TRBD1. This CDR3 is 15 amino acids long. Germline CDR1 MNHEY, CDR2 SVGAGI. Trimming at V came to 6 bases and at J to 8 bases, leaving 12 bases not matched to a gene. Here the CDR3 DNA reads TGTGCCAGCAGCTATAAGACAGGGGGCTCCTTCGGCTACACCTTC. Translated: CASSYKTGGSFGYTF.

This clone was detected a few times. The chain carries TRBV2 and TRBJ1-5, with no clear D. Trimming cost V 6 bases and J 7 bases, with 16 bases left between them. The V gene's germline CDR1 is SNHLY and CDR2 FYNNEI. This CDR3 region has 14 residues. The CDR3 nucleotides are TGTGCCAGCAGGGGAGTAAGCGGTTCGCAGCCCCAGCATTTT. Residues: CASRGVSGSQPQHF.

The V call is TRBV6-1, the J call TRBJ2-1, with 12 bases fitting TRBD2. The germline V gene encodes CDR1 MNHNS and CDR2 SASEGT. V trimming: 1 base; J trimming: 9 bases; junction bases outside the gene matches: 7. CDR3 length: 16 amino acids. The CDR3 DNA follows: TGTGCCAGCAGTGAAGTACTAGCGGGGGGTCTGAGTGAGCAGTTCTTC. It specifies CASSEVLAGGLSEQFF.

This chain uses TRBV5-6 with TRBJ2-2; D remains ambiguous. Germline loops: CDR1 SGHDT, CDR2 YYEEEE. The CDR3 is 16 amino acids. V was trimmed by 4 bases and J by 1 base, leaving 14 bases between them. The CDR3 sequence is CASSLSLSLNTGELFF. The CDR3 nucleotides are TGTGCCAGCAGCCTAAGTTTGTCCCTGAACACCGGGGAGCTGTTTTTT.

V gene TRBV6-5 combines with J gene TRBJ1-1, with TRBD1 matching over 8 bases. The CDR3 loop spans 11 amino acids. J was trimmed by 10 bases and V by 5 bases; bases with no gene match: 3. CDR1 is MNHEY and CDR2 is SVGAGI in the germline V gene. CDR3 DNA sequence: TGTGCCAGCAGTCAGGGGGCAACAGCTTTCTTT. It encodes CASSQGATAFF.